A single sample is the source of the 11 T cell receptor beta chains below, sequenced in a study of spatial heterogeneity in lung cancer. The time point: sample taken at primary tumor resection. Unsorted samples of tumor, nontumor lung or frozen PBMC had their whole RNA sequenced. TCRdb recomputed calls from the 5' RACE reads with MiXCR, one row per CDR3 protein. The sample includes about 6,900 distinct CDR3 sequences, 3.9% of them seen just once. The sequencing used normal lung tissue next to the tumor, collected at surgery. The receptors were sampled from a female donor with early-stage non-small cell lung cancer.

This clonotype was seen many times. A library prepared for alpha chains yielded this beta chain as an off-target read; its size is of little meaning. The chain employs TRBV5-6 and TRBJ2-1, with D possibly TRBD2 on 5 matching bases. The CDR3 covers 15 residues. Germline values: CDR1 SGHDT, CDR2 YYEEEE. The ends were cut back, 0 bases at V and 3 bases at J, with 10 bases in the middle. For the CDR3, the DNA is TGTGCCAGCAGCTTGGGGGCTAGCCGCTACAATGAGCAGTTCTTC. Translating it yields CASSLGASRYNEQFF.

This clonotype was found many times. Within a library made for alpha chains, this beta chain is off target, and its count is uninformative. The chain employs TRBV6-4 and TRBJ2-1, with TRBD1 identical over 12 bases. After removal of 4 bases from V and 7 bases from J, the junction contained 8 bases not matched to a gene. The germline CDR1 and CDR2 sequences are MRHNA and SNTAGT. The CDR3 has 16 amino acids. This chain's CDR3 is CASSVQPGQGANEQFF. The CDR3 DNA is TGTGCCAGCAGTGTTCAACCGGGACAGGGGGCGAATGAGCAGTTCTTC.

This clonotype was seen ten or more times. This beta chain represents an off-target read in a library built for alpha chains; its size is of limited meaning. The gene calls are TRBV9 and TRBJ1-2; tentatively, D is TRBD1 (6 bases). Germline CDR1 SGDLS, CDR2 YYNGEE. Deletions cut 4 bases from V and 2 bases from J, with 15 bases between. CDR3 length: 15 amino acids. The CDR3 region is CASSSNREVNYGYTF. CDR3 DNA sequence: TGTGCCAGCAGCTCTAACAGGGAAGTCAACTATGGCTACACCTTC.

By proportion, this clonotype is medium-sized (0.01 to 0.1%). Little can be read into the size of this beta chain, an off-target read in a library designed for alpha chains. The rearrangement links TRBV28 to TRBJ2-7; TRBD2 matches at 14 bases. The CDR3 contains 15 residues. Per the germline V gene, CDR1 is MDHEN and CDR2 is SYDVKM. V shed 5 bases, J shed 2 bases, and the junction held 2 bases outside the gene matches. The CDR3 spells CASSGLAGGAYEQYF. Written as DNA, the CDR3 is TGTGCCAGCAGTGGACTAGCGGGGGGAGCCTACGAGCAGTACTTC.

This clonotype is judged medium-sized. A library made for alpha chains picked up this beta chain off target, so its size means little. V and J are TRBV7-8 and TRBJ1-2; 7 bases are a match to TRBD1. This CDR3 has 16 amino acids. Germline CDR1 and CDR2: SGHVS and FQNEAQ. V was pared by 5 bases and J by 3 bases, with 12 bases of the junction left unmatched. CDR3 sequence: CASSPAAQGLDYGYTF. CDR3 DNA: TGTGCCAGCAGCCCCGCCGCACAGGGGCTCGACTATGGCTACACCTTC.

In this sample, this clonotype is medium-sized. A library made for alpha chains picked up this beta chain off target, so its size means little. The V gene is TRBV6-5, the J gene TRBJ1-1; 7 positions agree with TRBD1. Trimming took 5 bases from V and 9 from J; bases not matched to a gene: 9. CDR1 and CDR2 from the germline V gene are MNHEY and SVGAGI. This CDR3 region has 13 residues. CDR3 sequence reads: CASSTTGEVKAFF. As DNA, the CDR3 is TGTGCCAGCAGTACCACAGGGGAGGTCAAAGCTTTCTTT.

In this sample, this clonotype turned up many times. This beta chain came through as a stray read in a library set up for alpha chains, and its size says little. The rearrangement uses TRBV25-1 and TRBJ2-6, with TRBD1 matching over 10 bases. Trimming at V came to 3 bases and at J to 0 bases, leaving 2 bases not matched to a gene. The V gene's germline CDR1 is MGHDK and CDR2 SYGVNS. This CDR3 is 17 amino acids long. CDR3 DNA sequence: TGTGCCAGCAGTGACCGGACAGGGGGCTCTGGGGCCAACGTCCTGACTTTC. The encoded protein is CASSDRTGGSGANVLTF. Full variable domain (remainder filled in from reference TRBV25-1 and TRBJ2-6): EADIYQTPRYLVIGTGKKITLECSQTMGHDKMYWYQQDPGMELHLIHYSYGVNSTEKGDLSSESTVSRIRTEHFPLTLESARPSHTSQYLCASSDRTGGSGANVLTFGAGSRLTVL.

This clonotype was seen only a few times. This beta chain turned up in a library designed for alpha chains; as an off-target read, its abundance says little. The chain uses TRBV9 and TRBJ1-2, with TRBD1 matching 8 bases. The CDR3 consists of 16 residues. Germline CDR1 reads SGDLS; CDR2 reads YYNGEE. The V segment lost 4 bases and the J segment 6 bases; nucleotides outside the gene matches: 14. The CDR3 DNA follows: TGTGCCAGCAGCCCGGAGCCGACAGGGGTTCAGGATGGCTACACCTTC. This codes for CASSPEPTGVQDGYTF.

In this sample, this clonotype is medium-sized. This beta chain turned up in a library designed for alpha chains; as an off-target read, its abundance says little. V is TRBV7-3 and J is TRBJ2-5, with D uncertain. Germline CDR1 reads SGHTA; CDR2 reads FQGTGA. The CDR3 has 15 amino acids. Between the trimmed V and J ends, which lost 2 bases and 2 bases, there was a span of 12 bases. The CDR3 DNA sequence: TGTGCCAGCAGCTTATATTCGACCCCTCAAGAGACCCAGTACTTC. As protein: CASSLYSTPQETQYF.

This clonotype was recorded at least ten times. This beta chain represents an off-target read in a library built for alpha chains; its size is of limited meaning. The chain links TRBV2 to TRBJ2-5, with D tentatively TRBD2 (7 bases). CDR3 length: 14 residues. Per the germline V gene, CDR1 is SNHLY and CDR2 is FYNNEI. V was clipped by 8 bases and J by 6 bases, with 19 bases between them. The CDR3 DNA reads TGTGCCAGCGTCCAGGGAGGGGGAATGAAGACCCAGTACTTC. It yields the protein CASVQGGGMKTQYF. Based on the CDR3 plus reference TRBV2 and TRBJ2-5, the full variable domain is EPEVTQTPSHQVTQMGQEVILRCVPISNHLYFYWYRQILGQKVEFLVSFYNNEISEKSEIFDDQFSVERPDGSNFTLKIRSTKLEDSAMYFCASVQGGGMKTQYFGPGTRLLVL.

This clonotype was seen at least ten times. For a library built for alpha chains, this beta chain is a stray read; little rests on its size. The CDR3 here is CASSLGGADTQYF. CDR3 bases: TGTGCCAGCAGCTTAGGGGGGGCAGATACGCAGTATTTT. The chain carries TRBV7-3 and TRBJ2-3, with 7 bases identical to TRBD2. V shed 2 bases and J 4 bases; nucleotides not matched to a gene: 0. Germline V lookup: CDR1 SGHTA, CDR2 FQGTGA. The CDR3 length is 13 residues.